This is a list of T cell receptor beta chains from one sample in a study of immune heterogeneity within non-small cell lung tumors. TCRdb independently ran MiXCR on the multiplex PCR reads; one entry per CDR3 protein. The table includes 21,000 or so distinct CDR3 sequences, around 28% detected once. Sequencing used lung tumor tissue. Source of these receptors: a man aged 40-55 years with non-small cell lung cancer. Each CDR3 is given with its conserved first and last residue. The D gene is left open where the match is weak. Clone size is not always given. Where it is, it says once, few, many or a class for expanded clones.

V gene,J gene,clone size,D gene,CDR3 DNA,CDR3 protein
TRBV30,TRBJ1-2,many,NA,TGTGCCTGGAGTGGACAGAAGTCCTATGGCTACACCTTC,CAWSGQKSYGYTF
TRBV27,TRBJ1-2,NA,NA,TGTGCCAGGAGTCTTTCCGCCGGGGGCGGGTATGGCTACACCTTC,CARSLSAGGGYGYTF
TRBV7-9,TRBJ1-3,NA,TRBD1,TGTGCCAGCAGCTCGGGACAGCTAATGAGCTCTGTAAACACCATATATTTT,CASSSGQLMSSVNTIYF
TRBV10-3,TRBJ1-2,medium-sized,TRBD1,TGTGCCATCAGGGCCCGACAGGGAGGAGGCTACACCTTC,CAIRARQGGGYTF
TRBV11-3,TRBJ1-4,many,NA,TGTGCCAGCAGCGGGGGACCGCAACGAAAACTGTTTTTT,CASSGGPQRKLFF
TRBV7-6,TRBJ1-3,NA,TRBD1,TGTGCCAGCAGCTTAGGAACAGGGGGCACAAGAAACACCATATATTTT,CASSLGTGGTRNTIYF
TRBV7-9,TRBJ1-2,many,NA,TGTGCCAGCAGCCCGGGAGTAGCTTCCTATGGCTACACCTTC,CASSPGVASYGYTF
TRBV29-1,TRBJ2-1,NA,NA,TGCAGCGTTGACCCTACGGGCCTGGGGAGCAATGAGCAGTTCTTC,CSVDPTGLGSNEQFF
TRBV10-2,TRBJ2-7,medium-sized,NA,TGCGCCAGCAGTCCGCAAGGGCACTCCTACGAGCAGTACTTC,CASSPQGHSYEQYF
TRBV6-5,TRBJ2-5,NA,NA,TGTGCCAGCAGTTACTCGAAAGGGACCCAGTACTTC,CASSYSKGTQYF
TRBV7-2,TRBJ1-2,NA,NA,TGTGCCAGCAGCTTCGCAGGGATCTATGGCTACACCTTC,CASSFAGIYGYTF
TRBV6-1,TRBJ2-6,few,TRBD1,TGTGCCAGCAGTCAGACAGGGACCGGTGGGGCCAACGTCCTGACTTTC,CASSQTGTGGANVLTF
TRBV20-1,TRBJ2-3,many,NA,TGCAGTGCTAGTCGCCCCGCGGGGGCCCGAGATACGCAGTATTTT,CSASRPAGARDTQYF
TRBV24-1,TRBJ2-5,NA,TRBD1,TGTGCCACCAGTGAGTCAGGGGGCTCGGAGACCCAGTACTTC,CATSESGGSETQYF
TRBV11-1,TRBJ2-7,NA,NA,TGTGCCAGCAAACCCGCCCCAACCTACGAGCAGTACTTC,CASKPAPTYEQYF
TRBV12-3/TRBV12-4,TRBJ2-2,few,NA,TGTGCCAGCAGTCCCAACACCGGGGAGCTGTTTTTT,CASSPNTGELFF
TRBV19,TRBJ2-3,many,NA,TGTGCCAGTAGTATAACGTCGGGAGCGGGCACAGATACGCAGTATTTT,CASSITSGAGTDTQYF
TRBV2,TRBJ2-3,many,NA,TGTGCCAGCAGTGAGACTAGAATCGACACAGATACGCAGTATTTT,CASSETRIDTDTQYF
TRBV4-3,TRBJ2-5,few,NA,TGCGCCAGCAGCCAAGATACTAAGGGGCGAGAGACCCAGTACTTC,CASSQDTKGRETQYF
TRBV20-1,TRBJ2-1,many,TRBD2,TGCAGTGCTGACGGGACTAGCGGGGCCGAATCCTACAATGAGCAGTTCTTC,CSADGTSGAESYNEQFF
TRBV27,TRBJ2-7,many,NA,TGTGCCAGCAGTAAACCGGGACGGAGCCCTTACGAGCAGTACTTC,CASSKPGRSPYEQYF
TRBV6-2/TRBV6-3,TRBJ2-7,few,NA,TGTGCCAGCAGTGGAGTGACACTTTACGAGCAGTACTTC,CASSGVTLYEQYF
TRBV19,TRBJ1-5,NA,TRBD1,TGTGCCAGTAGTATGTATCGGACAGGTGGCGGGAATCAGCCCCAGCATTTT,CASSMYRTGGGNQPQHF